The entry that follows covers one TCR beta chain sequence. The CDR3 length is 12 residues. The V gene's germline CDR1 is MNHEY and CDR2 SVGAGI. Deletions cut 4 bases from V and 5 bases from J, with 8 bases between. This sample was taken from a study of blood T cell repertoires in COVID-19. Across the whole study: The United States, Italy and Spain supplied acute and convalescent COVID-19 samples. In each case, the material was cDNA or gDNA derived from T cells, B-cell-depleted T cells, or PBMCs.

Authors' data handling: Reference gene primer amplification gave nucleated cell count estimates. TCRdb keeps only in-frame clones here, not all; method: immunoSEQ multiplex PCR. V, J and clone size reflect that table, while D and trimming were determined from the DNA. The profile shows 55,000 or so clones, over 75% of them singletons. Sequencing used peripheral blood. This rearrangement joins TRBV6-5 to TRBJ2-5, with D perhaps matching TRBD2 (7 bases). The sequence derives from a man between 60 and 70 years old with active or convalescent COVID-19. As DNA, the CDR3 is TGTGCCAGCAGTTGGGGGGGCGAGACCCAGTACTTC. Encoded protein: CASSWGGETQYF.